This is a list of T cell receptor beta chains from one sample in a study of T cells in Graves' hyperthyroidism and ophthalmopathy. TCRdb fed the multiplex PCR reads into MiXCR, producing one record per CDR3 protein. The sample holds fewer than 350,000 distinct CDR3 sequences, around a fifth seen once. The sequencing input was blood. The receptors here all came from a woman aged 45-65 years with Graves' hyperthyroidism. Both conserved end residues are part of each CDR3. Fields, in order: J gene, clone size, D gene, V gene, CDR3 DNA, CDR3 protein. D genes are given only for firm matches. Rows give clone size only sometimes, using once, few, many, or a class for an expanded clone.

>TRBJ2-3|many|NA|TRBV3-1
TGTGCCAGCAGCCAGCGCCGGGGGTACGCAGATACGCAGTATTTT
CASSQRRGYADTQYF
>TRBJ2-3|many|TRBD1|TRBV7-9
TGTGCCAGCAGCCCCCGGGACAGCAGCACAGATACGCAGTATTTT
CASSPRDSSTDTQYF
>TRBJ2-4|few|TRBD1|TRBV10-1
TGCGCCAGCAGGACAGGGTCGGGAGCCAAAAACATTCAGTACTTC
CASRTGSGAKNIQYF
>TRBJ1-2|NA|NA|TRBV29-1
TGCAGCGTTGAGCTTGGGGGTTTCGGTGGCTACACCTTC
CSVELGGFGGYTF
>TRBJ2-7|many|NA|TRBV3-1
TGTGCCAGCAGCCGGGTAGCCTACGAGCAGTACTTC
CASSRVAYEQYF
>TRBJ1-1|NA|NA|TRBV2
TGTGCCAGCAGACCTTGGGACAACACTGAAGCTTTCTTT
CASRPWDNTEAFF
>TRBJ2-3|many|NA|TRBV27
TGTGCCAGCAGTTTATTCGGGACATCCTTAGACACAGATACGCAGTATTTT
CASSLFGTSLDTDTQYF
>TRBJ2-3|NA|TRBD1|TRBV4-1
TGCGCCAGCAGCCAAGATAAGGGGGACAGGAGGACAGATACGCAGTATTTT
CASSQDKGDRRTDTQYF
>TRBJ1-1|many|TRBD1|TRBV29-1
TGCAGCGTCTGGACAGGGCTAAACACTGAAGCTTTCTTT
CSVWTGLNTEAFF
>TRBJ2-7|many|NA|TRBV3-1
TGTGCCAGCAGCCAGGGCGGGTCCTCAACCTACGAGCAGTACTTC
CASSQGGSSTYEQYF
>TRBJ2-3|many|TRBD2|TRBV28
TGTGCCAGCAGTCCTCCGGGACTAGCGGTCCCAGATACGCAGTATTTT
CASSPPGLAVPDTQYF
>TRBJ1-1|many|NA|TRBV30
TGTGCCTGGAGAATCAATCTGAACACTGAAGCTTTCTTT
CAWRINLNTEAFF
>TRBJ1-2|NA|NA|TRBV5-4
TGTGCCAGCAGCTTGGGACAGTCCCCGGACTATGGCTACACCTTC
CASSLGQSPDYGYTF
>TRBJ2-3|many|NA|TRBV7-9
TGTGCCAGCAGCTTGGAGACAGATACGCAGTATTTT
CASSLETDTQYF
>TRBJ1-5|few|NA|TRBV6-1
TGTGCCAGCAGTGAAGCGGGGTCCAATCAGCCCCAGCATTTT
CASSEAGSNQPQHF
>TRBJ2-3|NA|NA|TRBV5-1
TGCGCCAGCAATGGGGGTCGAAGCACAGATACGCAGTATTTT
CASNGGRSTDTQYF
>TRBJ1-1|many|TRBD1|TRBV10-3
TGTGCCATCAGTGGGGGGACAGGGGGCCCAGTGGGAGCTTTCTTT
CAISGGTGGPVGAFF
>TRBJ2-7|NA|NA|TRBV10-3
TGTGCCATCAGGGGGACCGAGCACCCCTACGAGCAGTACTTC
CAIRGTEHPYEQYF
>TRBJ1-1|many|NA|TRBV11-3
TGTGCCAGCGAAAAGGGACAGAACACTGAAGCTTTCTTT
CASEKGQNTEAFF
>TRBJ2-1|many|NA|TRBV7-8
TGTGCCAGCAGATTACAGGAGGGCAATGAGCAGTTCTTC
CASRLQEGNEQFF
>TRBJ2-1|many|NA|TRBV24-1
TGTGCCACCAGTGATTTCCCCCTCGAAGGAAACCCCTACAATGAGCAGTTCTTC
CATSDFPLEGNPYNEQFF
>TRBJ2-7|NA|TRBD1|TRBV4-1
TGCGCCAGCAGCCTAACCGGGACAGGGGGGACCTACGAGCAGTACTTC
CASSLTGTGGTYEQYF
>TRBJ2-2|NA|NA|TRBV12-3/TRBV12-4
TGTGCCAGCAATCCCCAGGGAGACGGGGAGCTGTTTTTT
CASNPQGDGELFF
>TRBJ2-7|few|TRBD2|TRBV19
TGTGCCAGTAGGAGCTTCGCAACTAGCGGGACAAACGAGCAGTACTTC
CASRSFATSGTNEQYF
>TRBJ2-7|NA|NA|TRBV20-1
TGCAGTGCTAGAGGTACCAGCTCCTACGAGCAGTACTTC
CSARGTSSYEQYF
>TRBJ2-7|many|NA|TRBV20-1
TGCAGTGCTAGGGGTCAGGCCGGGTTGGCCGAGCAGTACTTC
CSARGQAGLAEQYF
>TRBJ2-7|many|TRBD1|TRBV27
TGTGCCAGCAGGGAAAGGGGGCCTTGGGGCCGCGAGCAGTACTTC
CASRERGPWGREQYF
>TRBJ1-1|NA|NA|TRBV2
TGTGCCAGCTGGAGGGTACGCACTGAAGCTTTCTTT
CASWRVRTEAFF
>TRBJ2-1|NA|TRBD1|TRBV11-1
TGTGCCAGCAGCTTGACAGGGGGGAGGAATGGGCAGTTCTTC
CASSLTGGRNGQFF
>TRBJ2-3|many|NA|TRBV6-2/TRBV6-3
TGTGCCAGCAGTAGACCGAGCGGAGCCTGGCTTACGCAGTATTTT
CASSRPSGAWLTQYF
>TRBJ2-1|once|NA|TRBV25-1
TGTGCCAGCAGTGAAGATTTCAGGGGATACAATGAGCAGTTCTTC
CASSEDFRGYNEQFF
>TRBJ1-2|NA|NA|TRBV7-3
TGTGCCAGCAGCTTATGGGCAGGGGAGTCCTATGGCTACACCTTC
CASSLWAGESYGYTF
>TRBJ2-1|many|NA|TRBV3-1
TGTGCCAGCAGCCAAGAAGGACCTTCCAATGAGCAGTTCTTC
CASSQEGPSNEQFF
>TRBJ2-3|many|TRBD2|TRBV10-3
TGTGCCATCAGTTCCGGGACTAGCGGAGATACGCAGTATTTT
CAISSGTSGDTQYF
>TRBJ2-7|many|NA|TRBV27
TGTGCCAGCAGTTTGCAGATGGTAGGCTACGAGCAGTACTTC
CASSLQMVGYEQYF
>TRBJ2-1|many|NA|TRBV20-1
TGCAGTGCTAGAGACTCCCTGACACTCTCCTACAATGAGCAGTTCTTC
CSARDSLTLSYNEQFF
>TRBJ1-2|few|NA|TRBV30
TGTGCCTGGAGTCGGTGGGGCTATGGCTACACCTTC
CAWSRWGYGYTF
>TRBJ1-1|few|NA|TRBV27
TGTGCCAGCAGCCAGGCCCGGGACAAGAACACTGAAGCTTTCTTT
CASSQARDKNTEAFF
>TRBJ2-2|few|NA|TRBV6-1
TGTGCCAGCAGTGAAGGAGGGGGATCGAACACCGGGGAGCTGTTTTTT
CASSEGGGSNTGELFF
>TRBJ2-5|NA|TRBD2|TRBV24-1
TGTGCCACCAGTGAAGCGGGACCGCGAGAGACCCAGTACTTC
CATSEAGPRETQYF
>TRBJ2-5|many|TRBD2|TRBV18
TGTGCCAGCTCACCAGCGGGAGCCGAGACCCAGTACTTC
CASSPAGAETQYF
>TRBJ1-4|many|NA|TRBV29-1
TGCAGCGTCAGAAGGGGTACCAATGAAAAACTGTTTTTT
CSVRRGTNEKLFF
>TRBJ2-7|many|NA|TRBV27
TGTGCCAGCAGTTTATTTGGACGATCCGACTACGAGCAGTACTTC
CASSLFGRSDYEQYF
>TRBJ1-1|NA|NA|TRBV13
TGTGCCAGCACCCACGAGGGGAACACTGAAGCTTTCTTT
CASTHEGNTEAFF
>TRBJ2-1|many|NA|TRBV9
TGTGCCAGCAGCGTAGTTCCCGGAGGTTATGAGCAGTTCTTC
CASSVVPGGYEQFF
>TRBJ1-2|many|NA|TRBV11-2
TGTGCCAGCAGCTCGCGTCTAGTGCAACTCTATGGCTACACCTTC
CASSSRLVQLYGYTF
>TRBJ2-1|many|NA|TRBV11-2
TGTGCCAGCAGCTTAGGGCCGAGTACCTACAATGAGCAGTTCTTC
CASSLGPSTYNEQFF
>TRBJ1-1|many|NA|TRBV6-1
TGTGCCAGCATTCAGAGGGCCGGAAACACTGAAGCTTTCTTT
CASIQRAGNTEAFF
>TRBJ1-4|NA|NA|TRBV20-1
TGCAGTGCGTTAGACAGAACTAATGAAAAACTGTTTTTT
CSALDRTNEKLFF
>TRBJ2-2|many|NA|TRBV3-1
TGTGCCAGCAGCCTGGGAGCAGGGACCGGGGAGCTGTTTTTT
CASSLGAGTGELFF
>TRBJ1-5|few|NA|TRBV5-6
TGTGCCAGCAGCTTGGCCGCGGACGGTCAGCCCCAGCATTTT
CASSLAADGQPQHF
>TRBJ2-2|few|NA|TRBV7-2
TGTGCCAGCAGCTCAAGAGCGAGGGCGAACACCGGGGAGCTGTTTTTT
CASSSRARANTGELFF
>TRBJ2-5|NA|NA|TRBV15
TGTGCCACCAGCACCAGCGGTGTTCAAGAGACCCAGTACTTC
CATSTSGVQETQYF
>TRBJ2-2|many|NA|TRBV11-3
TGTGCCAGCAGCTTAAACAGGGTTGACGGGGAGCTGTTTTTT
CASSLNRVDGELFF
>TRBJ1-2|NA|NA|TRBV7-9
TGTGCCAGCAGCTTTGATTTAGGGACTGGCTACACCTTC
CASSFDLGTGYTF
>TRBJ1-6|few|NA|TRBV28
TGTGCCAGCAGTTTATTTACAAGCCCGACACCCCTCCACTTT
CASSLFTSPTPLHF
>TRBJ2-5|NA|NA|TRBV7-3
TGTGCCAGCAGCGTGCGAGGGGGGCCTGCAGAGACCCAGTACTTC
CASSVRGGPAETQYF
>TRBJ1-2|few|TRBD1|TRBV4-1
TGCGCCAGCAGCCACTTGACAGGGTTCGGCTACACCTTC
CASSHLTGFGYTF
>TRBJ1-5|many|TRBD1|TRBV12-3/TRBV12-4
TGTGCCAGCAGTTTGACAGGGGAGTTTTTCTATCAGCCCCAGCATTTT
CASSLTGEFFYQPQHF
>TRBJ2-7|NA|NA|TRBV28
TGTGCCAGCAGTTTTTCAGGCGAAACCGGCTACGAGCAGTACTTC
CASSFSGETGYEQYF